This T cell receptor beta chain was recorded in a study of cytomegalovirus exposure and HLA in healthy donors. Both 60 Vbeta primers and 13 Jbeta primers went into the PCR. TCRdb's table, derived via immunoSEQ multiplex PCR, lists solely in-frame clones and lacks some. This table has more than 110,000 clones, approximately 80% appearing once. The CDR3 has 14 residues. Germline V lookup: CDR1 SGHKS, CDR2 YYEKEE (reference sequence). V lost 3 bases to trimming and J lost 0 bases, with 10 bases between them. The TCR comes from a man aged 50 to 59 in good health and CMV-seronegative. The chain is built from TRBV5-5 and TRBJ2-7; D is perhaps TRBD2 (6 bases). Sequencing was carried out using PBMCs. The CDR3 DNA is TGTGCCAGCAGCTGGGACTCCCACTCCTACGAGCAGTACTTC. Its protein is CASSWDSHSYEQYF.